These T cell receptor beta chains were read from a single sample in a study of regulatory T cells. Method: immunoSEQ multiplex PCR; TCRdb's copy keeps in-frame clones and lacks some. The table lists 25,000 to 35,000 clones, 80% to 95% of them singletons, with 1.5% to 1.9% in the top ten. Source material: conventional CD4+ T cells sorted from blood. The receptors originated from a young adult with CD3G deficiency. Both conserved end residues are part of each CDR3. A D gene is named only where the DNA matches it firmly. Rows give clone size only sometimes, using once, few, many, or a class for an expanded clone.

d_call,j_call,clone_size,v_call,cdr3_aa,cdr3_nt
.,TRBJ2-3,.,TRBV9,CASSVGAYPGETQYF,TGTGCCAGCAGCGTAGGGGCGTACCCCGGGGAGACGCAGTATTTT
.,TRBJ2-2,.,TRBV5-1,CASSRNTGELFF,TGCGCCAGCAGCAGGAACACCGGGGAGCTGTTTTTT
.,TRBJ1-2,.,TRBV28,CASSQGFGGGGYTF,TGTGCCAGCAGTCAAGGGTTCGGGGGCGGCGGCTACACCTTC
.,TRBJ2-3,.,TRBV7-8,CASSLGSIVGGTDTQYF,TGTGCCAGCAGCTTAGGAAGTATTGTCGGGGGCACAGATACGCAGTATTTT
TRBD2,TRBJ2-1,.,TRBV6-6,CASSRTSDEQFF,TGTGCCAGCAGCAGGACTAGCGATGAGCAGTTCTTC
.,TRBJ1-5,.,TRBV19,CASSRSRSNQPQHF,TGTGCCAGTAGTAGGTCAAGGAGCAATCAGCCCCAGCATTTT
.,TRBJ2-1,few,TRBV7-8,CASSSLAFSYNEQFF,TGTGCCAGCAGCTCCTTAGCGTTTTCCTACAATGAGCAGTTCTTC
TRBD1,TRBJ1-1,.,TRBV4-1,CASSRQGAGGTEAFF,TGCGCCAGCAGCAGACAGGGGGCGGGTGGGACTGAAGCTTTCTTT
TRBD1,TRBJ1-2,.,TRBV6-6,CASRKQGDNYGYTF,TGTGCCAGCAGGAAGCAGGGGGATAACTATGGCTACACCTTC
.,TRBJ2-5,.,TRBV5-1,CASISGETQYF,TGCGCCAGCATCTCCGGGGAGACCCAGTACTTC
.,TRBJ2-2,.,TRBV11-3,CASSLVTGELFF,TGTGCCAGCAGCTTAGTCACCGGGGAGCTGTTTTTT
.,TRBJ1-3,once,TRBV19,CASSVLGIPGNTIYF,TGTGCCAGTAGTGTCCTGGGCATTCCTGGAAACACCATATATTTT
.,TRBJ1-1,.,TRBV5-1,CASSLGVHSTEAFF,TGCGCCAGCAGCTTGGGCGTTCATAGCACTGAAGCTTTCTTT
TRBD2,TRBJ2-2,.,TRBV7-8,CASSLRLAGFTGELFF,TGTGCCAGCAGCCTTCGACTAGCGGGATTCACCGGGGAGCTGTTTTTT
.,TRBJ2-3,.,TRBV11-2,CASSLGLPPDAYTDTQYF,TGTGCCAGCAGCTTAGGGTTGCCCCCGGACGCTTACACAGATACGCAGTATTTT
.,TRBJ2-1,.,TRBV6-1,CASSVPPQGGLNEQFF,TGTGCCAGCAGTGTGCCCCCCCAGGGGGGACTGAATGAGCAGTTCTTC